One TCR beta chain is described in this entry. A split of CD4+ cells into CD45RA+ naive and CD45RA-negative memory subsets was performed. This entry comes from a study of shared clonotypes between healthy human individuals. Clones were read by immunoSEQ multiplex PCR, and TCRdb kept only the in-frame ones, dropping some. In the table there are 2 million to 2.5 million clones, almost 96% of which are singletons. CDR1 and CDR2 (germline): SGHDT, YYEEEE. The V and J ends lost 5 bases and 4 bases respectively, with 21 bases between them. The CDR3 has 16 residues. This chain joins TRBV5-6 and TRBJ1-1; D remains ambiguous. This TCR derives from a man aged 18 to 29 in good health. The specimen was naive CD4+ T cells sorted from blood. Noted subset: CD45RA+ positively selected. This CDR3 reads CASRSSPPGGSTEAFF. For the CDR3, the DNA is TGTGCCAGCAGATCATCTCCCCCGGGAGGGAGCACTGAAGCTTTCTTT.